This T cell receptor (beta chain) originates from a study of follicular helper T cells after annual influenza vaccination. Study background: Some donors were sampled over the 2013-2014, 2014-2015 and 2015-2016 vaccinations. Findings of the study overall: Each annual vaccination recalled recurring oligoclonal ICOS+CD38+ cTfh clonotypes. For non-cTfh compartments, undersampling could not be ruled out.

TCRB sequencing was done at Survey resolution level. Profiling relied on immunoSEQ multiplex PCR, and the TCRdb table lists in-frame clones only, not all of them. The repertoire holds some 9,800 clones, with roughly 80% as singletons. Time point here: 2015-2016 season, 7 days after influenza vaccination. As concerns this clone: What it recognizes is unknown.

This CDR3 region has 16 residues. The germline V gene has CDR1 SGHTA and CDR2 FQGNSA. After removal of 6 bases from V and 5 bases from J, the junction contained 11 bases not matched to a gene. The gene calls are TRBV7-2 and TRBJ2-4; 9 nucleotides align to TRBD1. Sample: CXCR5- memory CD4+ T cells sorted from blood, taken 7 days after influenza vaccination. The clonotype originates from an adult who received the influenza vaccine. The CDR3 DNA sequence: TGTGCCAGCAGACCCCCCGGGACAGGGCCTCAAAACATTCAGTACTTC. It codes for CASRPPGTGPQNIQYF.